This T cell receptor (beta chain) emerged from a study of cytomegalovirus exposure and HLA in healthy donors (dated by TCRdb to about 2017). Background on the whole study: According to an earlier analysis of several hundred of the donors, about 170 million T cells yielded 95 million to 140 million unique TCR beta sequences and around 280 Gb of sequence data. Donor age, sex, ethnicity and CMV serostatus were collected together with the repertoire data. The study combined high-throughput TCR immunosequencing, statistical association of individual TCRs with disease status, and machine learning to predict cytomegalovirus infection status. All discovery cohort repertoires had been generated on a single sequencing platform. Both class I and class II loci were covered by HLA typing, at four-digit resolution. Along with the approximately 650-subject first cohort, a separate validation cohort of 120 different subjects was used. Because of strong linkage in the cohort, a few DR-DQ haplotypes were treated as single units for association and clustering. In the later analysis, no new phenotypic data were used to find candidate immune exposures; instead, reliance was placed on TCR beta sequences and their occurrence across donors. Of the roughly 390 genotyped donors, around 81% fell in the genetic ancestry cluster associated with self-reported Caucasian donors. Across approximately 400 genotyped donors of the cohort, an average of about 240,000 unique TCR beta nucleotide sequences per donor were sequenced, and roughly 20% of those sequences were non-productive. The study was designed to test whether signatures of past pathogen exposure could be identified by cataloging public T cell receptors. The study used immunosequencing to profile the T cell repertoires of hundreds of subjects and linked those repertoires to cytomegalovirus serostatus. Roughly 320 gigabases of sequencing data and roughly 81 million unique TCR sequences made up an early release that covered 500 to 700 HLA-typed donors. An earlier analysis of 587 of the donors used high-throughput TCR beta sequencing to judge whether each TCR beta V gene segment behaved as functional or pseudogenic. A later analysis re-examined previously published TCR beta repertoires from roughly 650 donors and added high-resolution HLA genotyping to investigate patterns of TCR occurrence. Typing coverage differed by locus: A, B, C, DRB1 and DQB1 were typed in about 620-640 donors, DQA1 in 500 to 550, DPA1 in some 570, and DPB1 in just under 490. In a later genetic analysis, genome-wide SNP genotypes for about 65% of the roughly 670 donors were used, and that subset was treated as a discovery cohort. Overall results and qualifications from the work: V-gene and J-gene trimming of TCR beta chains was associated with a missense DCLRE1C variant in a later genetic analysis, and the association was replicated in an independent cohort. A few of the identified cytomegalovirus-associated TCR beta chains were confirmed in vitro to be specific for cytomegalovirus antigens. In a later analysis, the rate of TCR association differed among HLA loci, with DRB1 alleles having the most associated TCRs and HLA-C alleles having the fewest. This cohort had only TCR beta chains sequenced, and the lack of alpha or paired-chain data limited which features could be detected. A cluster of highly shared sequence variants was judged likely to be a technical artifact of the sequencing pipeline. Correlated functional status among segregating V segments might reflect linkage disequilibrium, but an unknown experimental factor could not be ruled out. Most TCR sequences were seen in very few donors, while some public TCRs were found in many individuals. Cytomegalovirus status was reported to be diagnosed by the classifier with high specificity and sensitivity in both the original and validation cohorts. When HLA alleles, especially DR and DQ, strongly co-occurred, TCR associations were difficult to assign to individual alleles. The 87-base-pair reads could not distinguish some IMGT-functional V segments, including TRBV6-2 and TRBV6-3, so those segments were excluded. Over 15 rarely observed V segments, including chromosome 9 orphons, were excluded from the earlier analysis of several hundred of the donors because counts were too low. The authors suggested that the approach could potentially be generalized to other disease states and immunological phenotypes. Roughly uniform sequencing depth across donors was assumed in presence/absence analyses, although this assumption may not hold. Because HLA typing was missing for some donors at each locus, association tests included only the typed subset. An earlier analysis of approximately 530 of the donors showed that most TCR beta V segments appeared in productive rearrangements either about 87% or about 30% of the time, which broadly matched IMGT annotations. In a later analysis, some 17,000 TCR beta sequences were associated with specific HLA alleles at a false discovery rate of 0.05. A further reported finding was that TCR beta sequences accurately predicted the HLA-A and HLA-B alleles for most subjects in the first cohort. In a later analysis, HLA-associated TCR beta chains showed more clonal expansion and lower generation probabilities than non-associated chains that were equally common. In the study, around 150 TCR beta chains were listed as associated with cytomegalovirus. Several of the top co-occurrence clusters appeared to be linked to parvovirus B19, influenza, CMV and Epstein-Barr virus, according to a later analysis. CMV serostatus was the only immune exposure information available for the cohort. A later analysis found that most CMV-associated TCR beta chains appeared HLA-restricted, with HLA associations seemingly driven largely by CMV exposure. According to a later genetic analysis, donors in an Asian-associated ancestry cluster had fewer N-insertions in productive TCRs than the approximately 710-donor mean.

The cohort comprised some 680 healthy bone marrow donors. All cohort members were sampled while nominally healthy, although unrecorded immune exposures were likely present. The donor was CMV seropositive and was included in the group of approximately 310 seropositive cohort members. A peripheral blood sample was collected from each donor, and TCR beta sequencing was performed on peripheral blood mononuclear cells. The Qiagen DNeasy Blood Extraction Kit was used to extract genomic DNA from the blood cell samples. The CDR3 has 15 amino acids, counting the end cysteine and phenylalanine. Of the read, only the CDR3 DNA is kept; its 45 bases are in frame from base 1. Per the germline V gene, SGHRS is the CDR1 and YFSETQ is the CDR2. Trimming takes 6 bases from V and 5 bases from J, and the germline ends sit 20 bases apart. Details on this clone: The antigen this receptor binds is unknown. No qualities accompany the bases; no much larger clone lies one base away.

Libraries were built with the immunoSEQ multiplex PCR assay. A mixture of 60 forward primers for TCR Vbeta segments and 13 reverse primers for TCR Jbeta segments was used in the multiplex PCR. Amplification of the CDR3 region of rearranged TCR beta genes was performed with a multiplex PCR assay on genomic DNA. The Illumina HiSeq System was used to sequence the amplified TCR beta libraries as 87-base-pair reads. The published analysis was carried out like this. A later analysis tallied some 79 million unique TCR beta chains across the 600 to 700 repertoires, and around 12 million of those chains were shared by two or more donors. Raw reads were error-corrected and collapsed into unique sequences with a nearest-neighbor algorithm that merged closely related sequences to remove PCR and sequencing errors. CDR3 sequences were aligned to IMGT reference sequences to assign V, D and J gene segments. For a sequence to be retained, a match of at least six nucleotides to both a V gene segment and a J gene segment was required. Rearrangements were classified as productive when the CDR3 lacked stop codons and remained in frame with V and J, and all other rearrangements were classified as non-productive. CDR3 was defined by IMGT convention, running from the second conserved V-encoded cysteine to the conserved J-encoded phenylalanine. The earlier analysis of some 550 of the donors excluded any sequence lacking an unambiguous match to a single V gene segment. In an earlier analysis of roughly 600 of the donors, a V segment was called functional when productive rearrangements were above 56.7%, and segregating when the standard deviation between donors exceeded 5%. A statistical classification framework was developed to diagnose cytomegalovirus status using the catalog of TCR beta chain sequences. In a later analysis, TCR nucleotide sequences were compared against IMGT/GENE-DB human TR gene sequences so that V and J genes could be assigned. A later analysis assigned CDR3 sequences and most-parsimonious VDJ recombination scenarios with the TCRdist pipeline. In a later analysis, each TCR beta chain was defined by its CDR3 amino acid sequence together with its V-gene family, and reads without a unique V-gene family were excluded. To address suspected cross-contamination and a sequencing artifact, a later analysis removed 592 highly shared, low-generation-probability nucleotide sequences. A later analysis calculated a clonal expansion index for each public chain from normalized within-repertoire ranks of inferred template counts. A later analysis computed generation probabilities with a VDJ recombination model fitted to out-of-frame rearrangements, and checked the results against IGoR. In a later analysis, TCR-TCR, TCR-HLA and TCR-CMV co-occurrence was scored with hypergeometric tests, and a repertoire-size bias correction was applied to TCR pairs. To estimate false discovery rates, a later analysis permuted the HLA or CMV assignments 20 times. A later analysis grouped co-occurring TCRs with DBSCAN, adding TCRdist sequence similarity when clustering within HLA-allele-positive subsets. For co-occurrence clustering, repertoires with fewer than 30,000 or more than 120,000 public chains were excluded, along with roughly 5 repertoires with anomalous nucleotide sharing. What TCRdb holds here is the immuneACCESS table cut down to in-frame rearrangements. Part of the clones is not present; checked against another copy, under half of the missing clones reflect an unresolved V gene, and the others are unexplained. D and trimming come from the DNA, and the V and J calls and clone size come from that table. The sample includes 150,000 to 200,000 clones, with 65% to 80% observed a single time. Of the sample, about 2.6% is held by the ten largest clones.

This chain joins TRBV5-1 to TRBJ2-5; the D gene is unclear. The receptor's source is a woman aged 40 to 49 in good health and CMV-seropositive. Sequenced: PBMCs. CDR3 protein: CASKRAGLGQETQYF. The nucleotide sequence reads as follows: TGCGCCAGCAAGCGAGCCGGCCTGGGTCAGGAGACCCAGTACTTC.